This T cell receptor beta chain derives from a study of post-analysis software for immune sequencing data. Study summary: Clinical courses comprised relapsing-remitting, secondary progressive and progressive-relapsing multiple sclerosis.

The junction had 7 bases not matched to a gene; V was cut back by 7 bases and J by 10 bases. Germline V gene data show CDR1 as SEHNR and CDR2 as FQNEAQ (reference sequence). There are 13 residues in the CDR3. The study, taken as a whole, reports: Comparison of patients with controls showed a handful of TRBV segments more frequent in patients, TRBV5-6, TRBV5-1 and TRBV20-1 among them. Samples made in the same batch grouped tightly together by F measure. Compared with controls, patients showed significantly lower normalized Chao1 diversity.

This clonotype appeared a few times. Its antigen is undetermined. Being one base from a much bigger clone, this may be a read error. TCR beta libraries were prepared from cDNA with unique molecular identifiers. Starting from roughly 1.1 to 9.2 million T cells, the study yielded 460,000 or so cDNA molecules. TCRdb independently ran MiXCR on the PCR reads; one entry per CDR3 protein. The table includes some 190,000 distinct CDR3 sequences, 29% detected once. The clonotype was recovered from a girl aged 2-17 years with multiple sclerosis. The genes are TRBV7-9 and TRBJ2-1, with 10 bases identical to TRBD2. The sequenced material came from blood. CDR3: CASKLAGLYEQFF. The CDR3 region has the DNA TGTGCCAGCAAACTAGCGGGGCTCTACGAGCAGTTCTTC.